These 6 T cell receptor beta chains were all obtained from the same sample, sequenced in a study of cytomegalovirus exposure and HLA in healthy donors. Primers included in the PCR were 60 Vbeta and 13 Jbeta primers. Clones were read by immunoSEQ multiplex PCR, and TCRdb kept only the in-frame ones, dropping some. The sample contains about 150,000 clones, 64% of which appear only once. The sequenced sample was PBMCs. Receptors originate from a woman in her thirties or forties in good health and CMV-seronegative.

The rearrangement uses TRBV7-2 and TRBJ1-2, with TRBD1 matching 7 bases. In germline, CDR1 is SGHTA, CDR2 FQGNSA. V trimming: 4 bases; J trimming: 2 bases; junction bases outside the gene matches: 7. CDR3 size: 15 residues. CDR3 sequence reads: CASSSGQSTNYGYTF. The CDR3 DNA reads as TGTGCCAGCAGCTCGGGACAGTCTACCAACTATGGCTACACCTTC.

The J gene is TRBJ2-1, the V gene TRBV7-8; 8 nucleotides agree with TRBD2. With V trimmed by 3 bases and J by 0 bases, 4 bases remained unmatched. The CDR3 loop spans 16 amino acids. Germline V CDR1 and CDR2: SGHVS, FQNEAQ. CDR3 amino acids: CASSLERGSSYNEQFF. CDR3 DNA: TGTGCCAGCAGCTTGGAGCGGGGGAGCTCCTACAATGAGCAGTTCTTC. The whole variable domain, remainder taken from reference TRBV7-8 and TRBJ2-1, is GAGVSQSPRYKVAKRGQDVALRCDPISGHVSLFWYQQALGQGPEFLTYFQNEAQLDKSGLPSDRFFAERPEGSVSTLKIQRTQQEDSAVYLCASSLERGSSYNEQFFGPGTRLTVL.

The chain joins TRBV5-1 to TRBJ2-5; 8 bases align to TRBD2. This CDR3 has 15 residues. The V gene end was trimmed by 4 bases and the J gene end by 2 bases; junction bases not matched to a gene: 7. The germline gives CDR1 SGHRS, CDR2 YFSETQ. The CDR3 DNA is TGCGCCAGCAGCCCGGCCGGGACTAGTCAAGAGACCCAGTACTTC. Amino acids: CASSPAGTSQETQYF.

To note about this clone: In the same sample, other DNA sequences code for this CDR3. The rearrangement uses TRBV10-3 and TRBJ1-5, with unresolved D. This CDR3 region has 15 residues. The germline V gene encodes CDR1 ENHRY and CDR2 SYGVKD. The V gene lost 0 bases and the J gene lost 3 bases, with 9 bases spanning the gap. The CDR3 DNA sequence: TGTGCCATCAGTGAGTCTGGAGGTTCCAATCAGCCCCAGCATTTT. This sequence encodes CAISESGGSNQPQHF.

The rearrangement links TRBV6-5 to TRBJ1-1, with 7 bases fitting TRBD1. The CDR3 consists of 13 residues. In germline, CDR1 is MNHEY, CDR2 SVGAGI. V shed 6 bases and J 6 bases; nucleotides not matched to a gene: 7. CDR3 DNA: TGTGCCAGCAGGGACAGGTCGAAGGCTGAAGCTTTCTTT. Its protein is CASRDRSKAEAFF.

This clone occurred a few times. The chain recombines TRBV28 with TRBJ2-1; TRBD1 agrees at 7 bases. The ends lost 6 bases at V and 0 bases at J; junction bases unmatched: 2. Germline V lookup: CDR1 MDHEN, CDR2 SYDVKM. The CDR3 extends over 14 amino acids. The CDR3 DNA reads TGTGCCAGCAGGGGGGACAGCTCCTACAATGAGCAGTTCTTC. Translated: CASRGDSSYNEQFF.